This T cell receptor beta chain was identified during a study of regulatory T cells in long-lasting Graves disease. This clonotype was counted a single time. Just one base apart from a much larger clone, this may be a read error. The CDR3 does not end in the conserved phenylalanine or tryptophan, so this is likely a read error. Indicated time point: persistent/refractory GD, antithyroid drugs over 5 years with positive TRAb. PBMC RNA was the source of the TCR library. Researchers made TCR beta libraries by using iRepertoire HTBI primers and running Arm-PCR on CDR3 regions. TCRdb fed the multiplex PCR reads into MiXCR, producing one record per CDR3 protein. The sample carries some 420,000 distinct CDR3 sequences, under 25% recorded once. The receptor was derived from a female donor with Graves disease. The sample here was peripheral blood mononuclear cells (PBMCs), taken when the disease was refractory, from a patient treated with antithyroid drugs.

CDR3 protein: CASSGLLGTGGTYEQYL. Written as DNA, the CDR3 is TGTGCCAGCAGTGGTCTTTTAGGGACAGGGGGAACCTACGAGCAGTACCTC. This rearrangement joins TRBV25-1 to TRBJ2-7; 11 nucleotides agree with TRBD1. The CDR3 extends over 17 amino acids. Germline trimming cut 4 bases from V and 2 bases from J; bases unmatched to any gene: 10. Germline CDR1 and CDR2: MGHDK and SYGVNS.